This T cell receptor (beta chain) is from a study of regulatory T cells in long-lasting Graves disease. Broader study findings: TRBV28, TRBJ1-2 and TRBJ2-5 were favored in persistent disease. Persistent patients shared more public clonotypes (approximately 2,700) than newly diagnosed patients (about 970).

This clonotype came up a few times. Its antigen is currently unknown. The germline CDR1 and CDR2 sequences are SGHTA and FQGNSA. Trimming removed 5 bases at V and 4 bases at J, with 21 bases between. The CDR3 runs to 16 residues. The time point here: newly diagnosed GD, antithyroid drugs for less than 3 months. Following extraction of RNA from PBMCs, that RNA was used to make the TCR library. Arm-PCR of CDR3 regions and iRepertoire HTBI primers were the basis on which TCR beta libraries were built. TCRdb re-analysed the multiplex PCR reads in MiXCR, keeping a single row per CDR3 protein. The top ten hold roughly 29% of the sample, which has roughly 320,000 distinct CDR3 sequences, 16% seen once. The same sample was also used in a study of T cells in Graves' hyperthyroidism and ophthalmopathy. According to that study: Researchers found most expanded thyroid clonotypes above 0.001 in blood as well.

Sequences were derived from peripheral blood mononuclear cells (PBMCs), sampled at new diagnosis, from a patient treated with antithyroid drugs. The clonotype was recovered from a man aged 40-50 years with Graves disease. The rearrangement joins TRBV7-2 to TRBJ2-7; D tentatively fits TRBD1 or TRBD2 (5 bases each). The CDR3 region is CASSLRTGAGIYEQYF. In nucleotides, the CDR3 is TGTGCCAGCAGCCTACGTACCGGGGCAGGTATTTACGAGCAGTACTTC.